Listed here are 27 T cell receptor beta chains from one sample, sequenced in a study of liver allograft versus peripheral blood T cells. Across the study: T cell receptor repertoires in transplanted livers were compared with those in recipients' peripheral blood.

Each CDR3 protein is one row after TCRdb ran MiXCR on the reads. Of roughly 9,200 distinct CDR3 sequences listed, about 25% were seen once; the top ten hold about 8.5%. Receptor source: a human patient who had a liver transplant. Some T cells may arise from the graft donor.

This clonotype was detected a few times. This chain uses TRBV20-1 with TRBJ2-7; 9 bases align to TRBD1. Germline loops: CDR1 DFQATT, CDR2 SNEGSKA (reference sequence). The V and J ends lost 3 bases and 5 bases, in that order; junction bases with no gene match: 5. The CDR3 is 13 amino acids. The CDR3, as DNA: TGCAGTGCTAGTGGGACAGGGCTAGACGAGCAGTACTTC. This translates into CSASGTGLDEQYF.

The chain joins TRBV20-1 to TRBJ1-5; no definite D call. CDR3 length equals 13 residues. Looked up from germline, CDR1 is DFQATT and CDR2 is SNEGSKA (reference sequence). Trimming removed 2 bases from V and 5 bases from J, with 10 bases in between. The CDR3 sequence: CSARWAEDQPQHF. CDR3 bases: TGCAGTGCTAGATGGGCGGAAGATCAGCCCCAGCATTTT.

Notes on this clonotype: This may be a read error: a much more frequent sequence differs by one nucleotide. CDR3 DNA: TGTGCCAGCAGTTCAACCCGGTCCTCGACAGAGTATAATTCACCCCTCCACTTT. It specifies CASSSTRSSTEYNSPLHF. The chain couples TRBV6-5 to TRBJ1-5; TRBD1 is a possible D gene (5 bases). With the DNA end fitting TRBJ1-6 better, the J assignment may be wrong. This CDR3 has 18 residues. Per the germline V gene, CDR1 is MNHEY and CDR2 is SVGAGI.

By share of the sample, this clonotype is medium-sized (0.01 to 0.1%). The V and J genes are TRBV15 and TRBJ1-4, with D tentatively TRBD1 (5 bases). The germline CDR1 and CDR2 sequences are LNHNV and YYDKDF (reference sequence). This CDR3 is 16 amino acids long. The V gene lost 0 bases and the J gene lost 1 base, with 9 bases spanning the gap. Written as DNA, the CDR3 is TGTGCCACCAGCAGAGATTGGAGGGGAACTAATGAAAAACTGTTTTTT. Amino acid sequence: CATSRDWRGTNEKLFF.

This clonotype has at least ten counts. The chain couples TRBV6-1 to TRBJ2-3; 10 positions match TRBD1. This CDR3 contains 15 residues. The ends lost 3 bases at V and 6 bases at J; junction bases unmatched: 6. Germline V gene lookup returns CDR1 MNHNS and CDR2 SASEGT. CDR3 DNA: TGTGCCAGCAGTGACGGCGGGGGACAGGGGGATACGCAGTATTTT. It specifies CASSDGGGQGDTQYF.

Relative to its sample, this clonotype is medium-sized. The J gene is TRBJ2-1, the V gene TRBV24-1, with a tentative D call TRBD1 (6 bases). The CDR3 length is 15 residues. Germline values: CDR1 KGHDR, CDR2 SFDVKD. V was trimmed by 3 bases and J by 6 bases, leaving 14 bases between them. CDR3 amino acids: CATSDTMTGTNEQFF. The DNA for the CDR3 is TGTGCCACCAGTGATACAATGACAGGTACCAATGAGCAGTTCTTC.

The sample holds a few counts of this clonotype. The gene calls are TRBV5-5 and TRBJ2-7; tentative D call: TRBD1 (6 bases). The CDR3 loop spans 16 amino acids. CDR1 SGHKS and CDR2 YYEKEE come from the germline V gene (reference sequence). V dropped 4 bases and J dropped 2 bases, with 19 bases sitting between them. In DNA, the CDR3 is TGTGCCAGCAGCCTTAGGTCGGCAGGGGTTACCTACGAGCAGTACTTC. Protein sequence: CASSLRSAGVTYEQYF. The full variable domain, rest sourced from reference TRBV5-5 and TRBJ2-7, is DAGVTQSPTHLIKTRGQQVTLRCSPISGHKSVSWYQQVLGQGPQFIFQYYEKEERGRGNFPDRFSARQFPNYSSELNVNALLLGDSALYLCASSLRSAGVTYEQYFGPGTRLTVT.

The chain links TRBV12-3 or TRBV12-4 to TRBJ1-2; no clear D. This CDR3 has 13 residues. The V and J ends lost 5 bases and 8 bases respectively, with 15 bases between them. CDR3 region: CASSPTLTVGYTF. In DNA, the CDR3 is TGTGCCAGCAGTCCTACTTTAACGGTCGGCTACACCTTC.

In its sample, this clonotype ranks as medium-sized. The genes are TRBV6-6 and TRBJ1-2; 7 bases map to TRBD1. Per the germline V gene, CDR1 is MNHNY and CDR2 is SVGAGI (reference sequence). The CDR3 has 18 residues. V lost 2 bases, J lost 2 bases, and 14 bases stayed unmatched. For the CDR3, the DNA is TGTGCCAGCAGTTACGGGCTAAGTTGGGACAGCACGAACTATGGCTACACCTTC. Translation gives CASSYGLSWDSTNYGYTF.

By sample share, this clonotype is medium-sized. V is TRBV10-3 and J is TRBJ2-3, with TRBD2 matching over 14 bases. The CDR3 has 16 residues. Germline CDR1 reads ENHRY; CDR2 reads SYGVKD. V trimming: 4 bases; J trimming: 1 base; junction bases outside the gene matches: 1. CDR3 region: CAISAGLAGGTDTQYF. DNA for the CDR3: TGTGCCATCAGTGCGGGACTAGCGGGGGGCACAGATACGCAGTATTTT.

The CDR3 sequence is CASSQTPEGAEAFF. As DNA, the CDR3 is TGTGCCAGCAGTCAAACGCCTGAGGGGGCTGAAGCTTTCTTT. This chain joins TRBV27 and TRBJ1-1, with D possibly TRBD1 on 6 matching bases. V was shortened by 5 bases and J by 6 bases, with 16 bases between the two germline ends. Per germline, CDR1 MNHEY and CDR2 SMNVEV (reference sequence). The CDR3 spans 14 residues.

There are a few counts of this clonotype. For the CDR3, the DNA is TGTGCCAGCAGTTCAACAGCTATTTCCGCTGAAGCTTTCTTT. Encoded protein: CASSSTAISAEAFF. The genes are TRBV27 and TRBJ1-1; no clear D gene. The CDR3 is made up of 14 amino acids. From germline, CDR1 is MNHEY and CDR2 SMNVEV (reference sequence). V was clipped by 4 bases and J by 6 bases, with 15 bases between them.

This clonotype was picked up many times. CDR3 residues: CSARSSYNSPLHF. The CDR3, as DNA: TGCAGCGCACGGAGCTCCTATAATTCACCCCTCCACTTT. V and J are TRBV29-1 and TRBJ1-6; D gene uncertain. The length of the CDR3 is 13 residues. CDR1 is SQVTM, CDR2 ANQGSEA, per germline. Trimming shortened V by 7 bases and J by 0 bases, and 7 bases separated the two germline ends.

By share, this clonotype counts as medium-sized. This chain connects TRBV28 to TRBJ1-5; D remains unclear. The CDR3 loop spans 13 amino acids. Trimming stripped 6 bases from V and 7 bases from J, with 13 bases between. Germline V lookup: CDR1 MDHEN, CDR2 SYDVKM. The CDR3 DNA reads TGTGCCAGCAGGCCGGGTTTACGGCAGCCCCAGCATTTT. As protein: CASRPGLRQPQHF.

Turning to this clonotype: This may be a read error: a much more frequent sequence differs by one nucleotide. V usage is TRBV6-6 and J usage is TRBJ2-4; no clear D. There are 17 residues in the CDR3. In germline, CDR1 is MNHNY, CDR2 SVGAGI (reference sequence). The CDR3, as DNA: TGTGCCAGCGGTTATCGTGACCCTGGCCAAGCCAAAAACATTCAGTACTTC. As protein: CASGYRDPGQAKNIQYF.

The rearrangement links TRBV7-9 to TRBJ1-6, with a possible D match to TRBD1 (5 bases). Trimming took off 1 base at V and 10 bases at J, with 5 bases between the two ends. The CDR3 length is 12 residues. Germline values: CDR1 SEHNR, CDR2 FQNEAQ (reference sequence). CDR3 amino acids: CASSLEGSPLHF. In nucleotides, the CDR3 is TGTGCCAGCAGCTTAGAGGGGTCACCCCTCCACTTT.

This clonotype appeared many times. V is TRBV28 and J is TRBJ1-5, with TRBD1 identical over 8 bases. Germline assignment: CDR1 MDHEN and CDR2 SYDVKM. The CDR3 is 15 residues long. V lost 4 bases to trimming and J lost 7 bases; unmatched junction nucleotides: 9. CDR3 sequence reads: CASSSLHHRGQPQHF. The CDR3 DNA follows: TGTGCCAGCAGTTCCCTTCATCACAGGGGGCAGCCCCAGCATTTT.

This clonotype is medium-sized in the sample. This chain connects TRBV29-1 to TRBJ2-6; tentatively, D is TRBD1 (5 bases). Looked up from germline, CDR1 is SQVTM and CDR2 is ANQGSEA. CDR3 length equals 16 residues. With 5 bases removed from V and 1 base from J, the gap between germline ends came to 15 bases. The CDR3 DNA reads TGCAGCGTTACTCGGCAGGGAAGTTCTGGGGCCAACGTCCTGACTTTC. It encodes CSVTRQGSSGANVLTF.

The chain recombines TRBV20-1 with TRBJ1-5, with a possible D match to TRBD1 (6 bases). Trimming pared 0 bases from V and 4 bases from J, leaving 16 bases between. This CDR3 is 16 amino acids long. Germline CDR1 reads DFQATT; CDR2 reads SNEGSKA (reference sequence). In DNA, the CDR3 is TGCAGTGCTAGAGATCGCGGGGGCCGAGTTAATCAGCCCCAGCATTTT. Translation: CSARDRGGRVNQPQHF.

V is TRBV6-2 or TRBV6-3 and J is TRBJ2-3, with D unresolved. CDR1 and CDR2 from the germline V gene are MNHEY and SVGEGT. V shed 7 bases and J shed 5 bases, with 10 bases lying between them. The CDR3 is made up of 12 amino acids. This CDR3 reads CASNSRIDTQYF. CDR3 DNA: TGTGCCAGCAACTCTAGAATAGATACGCAGTATTTT.

This clonotype came up many times. The V and J genes are TRBV20-1 and TRBJ1-1; D ambiguous. Germline-derived CDR1 and CDR2 are DFQATT and SNEGSKA (reference sequence). Trimming shortened V by 1 base and J by 4 bases, and 4 bases separated the two germline ends. The CDR3 has 11 amino acids. The CDR3 protein is CSARGGTEAFF. The CDR3 coding sequence is TGCAGTGCTAGAGGGGGCACTGAAGCTTTCTTT.

This chain connects TRBV27 to TRBJ1-6, with TRBD1 matching over 9 bases. CDR3 length: 20 amino acids. J lost 0 bases, V lost 4 bases, and 13 bases had no gene match. From germline, CDR1 is MNHEY and CDR2 SMNVEV (reference sequence). CDR3 coding DNA: TGTGCCAGCAGTTATCGACTCCCGGGACAGGGAGGCTCCTATAATTCACCCCTCCACTTT. This gives the protein CASSYRLPGQGGSYNSPLHF.

This clonotype showed up just once. A much larger clone sits a single nucleotide away, making a read error possible. The V gene is TRBV6-2 or TRBV6-3, the J gene TRBJ2-1; 13 positions agree with TRBD2. Germline V lookup: CDR1 MNHEY, CDR2 SVGEGT. CDR3 size: 17 residues. V lost 5 bases to trimming and J lost 9 bases; unmatched junction nucleotides: 13. This CDR3 reads CASSQRTSGGNDSEQFF. CDR3 bases: TGTGCCAGCAGTCAGCGGACTAGCGGGGGAAATGACAGTGAGCAGTTCTTC.

This clonotype is medium-sized within its sample. The chain links TRBV6-2 or TRBV6-3 to TRBJ1-3; TRBD1 agrees at 7 bases. CDR1 and CDR2 from the germline V gene are MNHEY and SVGEGT. The length of the CDR3 is 12 residues. J was trimmed by 2 bases and V by 9 bases; bases with no gene match: 1. CDR3: CASTGAGNTIYF. The CDR3 DNA reads TGTGCCAGTACAGGGGCTGGAAACACCATATATTTT.

This clonotype is medium-sized (0.01 to 0.1%) by share. This chain joins TRBV27 and TRBJ2-7; 7 positions agree with TRBD1. J gave up 4 bases and V 6 bases, and 6 bases lay outside the gene matches. Per the germline V gene, CDR1 is MNHEY and CDR2 is SMNVEV (reference sequence). The length of the CDR3 is 13 residues. Here the CDR3 reads CASRKQGKYEQYF. As DNA, the CDR3 is TGTGCCAGCAGGAAACAGGGGAAGTACGAGCAGTACTTC.

This clonotype was detected a few times. V gene TRBV19 combines with J gene TRBJ1-5; a possible D gene is TRBD1 (5 bases). The V end lost 2 bases, the J end lost 2 bases, and 16 bases lay between the germline ends. The length of the CDR3 is 17 residues. Germline-derived CDR1 and CDR2 are LNHDA and SQIVND (reference sequence). The CDR3 loop is CASSISLGTTGNQPQHF. The CDR3 DNA reads as TGTGCCAGTAGTATATCACTCGGGACGACAGGCAATCAGCCCCAGCATTTT.

This clonotype was counted a few times. This chain connects TRBV28 to TRBJ2-5; 8 bases are shared with TRBD1. The CDR3 runs to 15 residues. From germline, CDR1 is MDHEN and CDR2 SYDVKM. The junction had 5 bases not matched to a gene; V was cut back by 4 bases and J by 1 base. The CDR3 loop reads CASSSPGQAQETQYF. The CDR3 DNA reads TGTGCCAGCAGTTCCCCGGGACAGGCCCAAGAGACCCAGTACTTC. The full variable domain, in which reference TRBV28 and TRBJ2-5 provide the parts outside the CDR3, is DVKVTQSSRYLVKRTGEKVFLECVQDMDHENMFWYRQDPGLGLRLIYFSYDVKMKEKGDIPEGYSVSREKKERFSLILESASTNQTSMYLCASSSPGQAQETQYFGPGTRLLVL.